This T cell receptor (beta chain) was sequenced for a study of OX40 agonist ivuxolimab in advanced cancers. Looking at the study overall: Six ivuxolimab dose levels, 0.01 to 10 mg/kg, were given intravenously every 2 weeks. Hepatocellular carcinoma, melanoma, renal cell or head and neck cancer occurred in dose-escalation patients. Overall study results and limits: More expanded clones were found, on average, in CD8+ than in CD4+ T cells.

About this clone: What it binds is not known.

The J segment lost 8 bases and the V segment lost 4 bases, leaving 12 bases of the junction unmatched. Germline CDR1 reads SGHTS; CDR2 reads YDEGEE. There are 15 residues in the CDR3. Autoimmune disease history or systemic immunosuppression was exclusionary. Assay: immunoSEQ multiplex PCR; the TCRdb copy retains only in-frame clones and omits some. This sample has some 19,000 clones; more than 80% occur once, and the top ten carry 53%. Here the sequenced sample was CD4+ or CD8+ T cells sorted from blood, taken in a trial of the OX40 agonist ivuxolimab. V gene TRBV5-8 combines with J gene TRBJ2-4; 7 bases are shared with TRBD1. The sequence derives from an adult with an advanced solid tumor such as melanoma, head and neck, liver or kidney cancer. The CDR3 nucleotides are TGTGCCAGCAGCGAACGGACAGGCCCAGGCGACATTCAGTACTTC. Translation: CASSERTGPGDIQYF.